Following are 9 T cell receptor beta chains from one sample sequenced in a study of T cell responses to AZD1222 COVID-19 vaccine. Using immunoSEQ multiplex PCR, the repertoire was profiled, and TCRdb retains in-frame clones only, with some absent. The sample gives around 190,000 clones, 80% to 95% of which show up once; 1% to 1.5% is in the top ten. Material: peripheral blood, obtained on day 0 of AZD1222 vaccination. The receptor set was obtained from an adult in good health.

The chain combines TRBV30 with TRBJ2-5; 9 bases are shared with TRBD2. Germline lookup yields CDR1 GTSNPN and CDR2 SVGIG (reference sequence). V was pared by 5 bases and J by 5 bases, with 3 bases of the junction left unmatched. This CDR3 spans 12 amino acids. The CDR3 bases are TGTGCCTGGGGTCTAGCGGGGGAGACCCAGTACTTC. This codes for CAWGLAGETQYF.

This chain joins TRBV15 and TRBJ2-3, with 9 bases fitting TRBD1. The CDR3 spans 13 residues. Germline values: CDR1 LNHNV, CDR2 YYDKDF (reference sequence). V was clipped by 6 bases and J by 6 bases; unmatched bases: 4. CDR3 loop: CATRDRGRDTQYF. For the CDR3, the DNA is TGTGCCACCAGGGACAGGGGACGGGATACGCAGTATTTT.

The chain links TRBV7-3 to TRBJ2-1, with 14 bases matching TRBD2. The germline V gene encodes CDR1 SGHTA and CDR2 FQGTGA. The length of the CDR3 is 18 residues. J lost 4 bases, V lost 4 bases, and 9 bases had no gene match. CDR3 in DNA: TGTGCCAGCAGCTCGACCACCCGACTAGCGGGGGGGTACAATGAGCAGTTCTTC. It specifies CASSSTTRLAGGYNEQFF. Using reference TRBV7-3 and TRBJ2-1 for the parts outside the CDR3, the full variable domain is GAGVSQTPSNKVTEKGKYVELRCDPISGHTALYWYRQSLGQGPEFLIYFQGTGAADDSGLPNDRFFAVRPEGSVSTLKIQRTERGDSAVYLCASSSTTRLAGGYNEQFFGPGTRLTVL.

The chain links TRBV14 to TRBJ1-4, with D perhaps TRBD1 (5 bases). The CDR3 length is 11 residues. The germline V and J ends were trimmed by 5 bases and 11 bases, with 9 bases remaining between them. Germline V gene data show CDR1 as SGHDN and CDR2 as FVKESK. CDR3 sequence: CASSGGRKLFF. The CDR3 DNA is TGTGCCAGCAGCGGGGGTCGTAAACTGTTTTTT.

This chain connects TRBV19 to TRBJ1-3; no definite D call. There are 14 residues in the CDR3. V was clipped by 7 bases and J by 0 bases, with 10 bases between them. From germline, CDR1 is LNHDA and CDR2 SQIVND (reference sequence). This chain's CDR3 is CASKQLTSGNTIYF. CDR3 sequence (DNA): TGTGCCAGTAAACAGTTAACCTCTGGAAACACCATATATTTT.

The rearrangement joins TRBV19 to TRBJ2-1; D is unresolved. Germline V gene sequence: CDR1 LNHDA, CDR2 SQIVND (reference sequence). This CDR3 region has 15 residues. V lost 7 bases to trimming and J lost 0 bases, with 13 bases between them. Here the CDR3 reads CASTDGRSSYNEQFF. The CDR3 DNA is TGTGCCAGTACCGACGGACGGAGCTCCTACAATGAGCAGTTCTTC. The variable domain in full, with the rest retrieved from reference TRBV19 and TRBJ2-1, is DGGITQSPKYLFRKEGQNVTLSCEQNLNHDAMYWYRQDPGQGLRLIYYSQIVNDFQKGDIAEGYSVSREKKESFPLTVTSAQKNPTAFYLCASTDGRSSYNEQFFGPGTRLTVL.

This clone is a singleton in its sample. This sample includes further DNA sequences coding for the same CDR3. The genes are TRBV19 and TRBJ1-5, with D perhaps matching TRBD1 (5 bases). V lost 1 base and J lost 7, with 8 bases in between. This CDR3 contains 13 residues. Germline CDR1 LNHDA, CDR2 SQIVND (reference sequence). CDR3 residues: CASSIGGGQPQHF. The CDR3 DNA is TGTGCCAGTAGTATAGGGGGGGGACAGCCCCAGCATTTT.

This clone was detected only a few times. The V gene is TRBV5-1, the J gene TRBJ1-4, with D uncertain. CDR1 is SGHRS, CDR2 YFSETQ, per germline. The CDR3 is 16 amino acids. The V end lost 0 bases, the J end lost 6 bases, and 15 bases lay between the germline ends. The DNA for the CDR3 is TGCGCCAGCAGCTTGGGTAGTTCTGGCGGGGATGAAAAACTGTTTTTT. Encoded protein: CASSLGSSGGDEKLFF.

V usage is TRBV12-3 or TRBV12-4 and J usage is TRBJ2-7; D gene unclear. The ends were cut back, 7 bases at V and 0 bases at J, with 10 bases in the middle. The CDR3 runs to 13 residues. In nucleotides, the CDR3 is TGTGCCAGCACCCTGGGTGGCTCCTACGAGCAGTACTTC. Encoded protein: CASTLGGSYEQYF.